The sequence of this T cell receptor (beta chain) was determined in a study of cytomegalovirus exposure and HLA in healthy donors. 13 Jbeta primers and 60 Vbeta primers were used for the PCR. The assay was immunoSEQ multiplex PCR, and TCRdb's table has in-frame clones only and misses some. The sample has some 150,000 clones, about 80% seen once. This CDR3 spans 14 amino acids. Germline CDR1 and CDR2: MNHNS and SASEGT. The TCR originated in a woman aged 45 to 65 in good health and CMV-seronegative. Source material: PBMCs. The chain joins TRBV6-1 to TRBJ2-5; TRBD1 might be the D (5 bases). Matching the DNA end better, TRBJ2-7 makes the J call doubtful. CDR3 protein: CASSDRVPSYEQYF. CDR3 nucleotide sequence: TGTGCCAGCAGTGACAGGGTCCCATCCTACGAGCAGTACTTC.